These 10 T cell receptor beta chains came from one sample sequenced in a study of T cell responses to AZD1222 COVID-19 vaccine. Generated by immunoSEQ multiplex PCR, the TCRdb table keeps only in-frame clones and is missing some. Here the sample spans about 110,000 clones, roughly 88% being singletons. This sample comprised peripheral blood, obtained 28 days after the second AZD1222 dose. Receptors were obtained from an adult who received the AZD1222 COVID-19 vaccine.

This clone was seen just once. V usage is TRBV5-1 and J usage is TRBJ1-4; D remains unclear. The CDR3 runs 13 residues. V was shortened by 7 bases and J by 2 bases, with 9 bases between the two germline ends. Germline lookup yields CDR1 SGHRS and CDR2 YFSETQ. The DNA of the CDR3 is TGCGCCAGCGCGAGATGGACTAATGAAAAACTGTTTTTT. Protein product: CASARWTNEKLFF.

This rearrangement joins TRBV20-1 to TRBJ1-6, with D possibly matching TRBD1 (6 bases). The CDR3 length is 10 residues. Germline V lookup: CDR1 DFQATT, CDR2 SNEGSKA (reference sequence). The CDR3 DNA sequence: TGCAAGCGGGGGTACGGGGGCAGCCACTTT. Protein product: CKRGYGGSHF.

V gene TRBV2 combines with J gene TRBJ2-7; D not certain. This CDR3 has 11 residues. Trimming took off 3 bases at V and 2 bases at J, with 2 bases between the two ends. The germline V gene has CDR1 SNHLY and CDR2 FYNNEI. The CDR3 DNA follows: TGTGCCAGCAGTGAGGCCTACGAGCAGTACTTC. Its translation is CASSEAYEQYF.

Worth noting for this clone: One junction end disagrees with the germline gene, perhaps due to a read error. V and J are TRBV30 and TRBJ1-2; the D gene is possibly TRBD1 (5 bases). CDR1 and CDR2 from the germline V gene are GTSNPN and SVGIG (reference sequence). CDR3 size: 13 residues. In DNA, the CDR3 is TGTGCCTGGAGTGTATCGGGCACTACATTACAGGACTTC. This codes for CAWSVSGTTLQDF.

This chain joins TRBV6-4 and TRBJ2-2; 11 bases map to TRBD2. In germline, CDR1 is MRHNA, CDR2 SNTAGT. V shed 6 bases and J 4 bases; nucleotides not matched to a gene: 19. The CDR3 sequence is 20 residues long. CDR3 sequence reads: CASSHLPDSGGARGTGELFF. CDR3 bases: TGTGCCAGCAGCCACCTCCCTGATAGCGGGGGGGCTCGAGGCACCGGGGAGCTGTTTTTT.

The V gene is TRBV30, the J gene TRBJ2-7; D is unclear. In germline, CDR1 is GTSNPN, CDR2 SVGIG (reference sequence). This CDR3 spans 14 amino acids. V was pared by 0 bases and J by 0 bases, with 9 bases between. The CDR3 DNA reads TGTGCCTGGAGTGTCGGCGGAAGCTCCTACGAGCAGTACTTC. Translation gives CAWSVGGSSYEQYF.

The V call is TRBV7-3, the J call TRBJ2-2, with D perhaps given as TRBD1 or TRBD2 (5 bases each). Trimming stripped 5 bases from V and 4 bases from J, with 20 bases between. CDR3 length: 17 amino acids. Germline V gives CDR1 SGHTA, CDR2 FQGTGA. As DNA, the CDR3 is TGTGCCAGCAGCCCGGGGCTACGGGCGTTTGGCACCGGGGAGCTGTTTTTT. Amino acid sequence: CASSPGLRAFGTGELFF.

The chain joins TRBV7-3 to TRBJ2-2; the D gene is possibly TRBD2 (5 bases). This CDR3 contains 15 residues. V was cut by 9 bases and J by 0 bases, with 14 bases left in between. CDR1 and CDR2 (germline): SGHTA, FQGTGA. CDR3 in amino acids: CASQLAGPNTGELFF. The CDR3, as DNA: TGTGCCAGTCAACTGGCGGGTCCGAACACCGGGGAGCTGTTTTTT.

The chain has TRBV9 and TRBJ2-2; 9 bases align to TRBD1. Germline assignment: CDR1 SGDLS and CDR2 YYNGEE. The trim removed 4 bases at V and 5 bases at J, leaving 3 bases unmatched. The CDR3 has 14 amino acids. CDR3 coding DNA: TGTGCCAGCAGCCGACAGGGGGAGACCGGGGAGCTGTTTTTT. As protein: CASSRQGETGELFF.

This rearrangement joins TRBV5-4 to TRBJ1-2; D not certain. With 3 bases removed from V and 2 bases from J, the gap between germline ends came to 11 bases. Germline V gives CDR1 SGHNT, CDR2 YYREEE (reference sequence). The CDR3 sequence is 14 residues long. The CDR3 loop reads CASSSPRGNYGYTF. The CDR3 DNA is TGTGCCAGCAGCTCCCCTCGAGGGAACTATGGCTACACCTTC.